The sequence of this T cell receptor beta chain was determined in a study of tumor and adjacent non-tumor tissue in lung cancer. This CDR3 contains 13 residues. The V gene lost 5 bases and the J gene lost 4 bases, with 9 bases spanning the gap. Germline CDR1 and CDR2: SNHLY and FYNNEI. No cell sorting was done before RNA was extracted from the tissue. Distant lung tissue was collected more than 3 cm away from the tumor edge. TCRbeta libraries were built with three rounds of nested PCR, modified from ARM-PCR. One entry per CDR3 protein, called by TCRdb with MiXCR from the multiplex PCR reads. The sample has approximately 110,000 distinct CDR3 sequences; roughly two thirds are singletons. Comments on this clonotype: This CDR3 fails to terminate in the conserved phenylalanine or tryptophan, so it likely reflects a read error.

The sequenced sample was distant non-tumor lung tissue. The clonotype originates from a man aged 60-69 years with non-small cell lung cancer. The V and J genes are TRBV2 and TRBJ1-5; no reliable D call. The CDR3 loop reads CASSKTQNQPQHL. The CDR3 region has the DNA TGTGCCAGCAGTAAGACCCAGAATCAGCCCCAGCATTTA.